This TCR beta chain was sequenced during a study of human T cells and chemical hapten exposure. Study-level information: It was small differences in pooled library volume that mainly caused per-sample TCR yields to vary.

Germline-derived CDR1 and CDR2 are SGHTA and FQGTGA. The CDR3 is 18 residues long. V dropped 4 bases and J dropped 0 bases, with 19 bases sitting between them. As the library was built, unique molecular identifiers were attached to individual cDNA molecules. MiXCR was run by TCRdb on the RACE reads, yielding one entry per CDR3 protein. This table has a few hundred thousand distinct CDR3 sequences, around 6% appearing once. Time point described: patch test 2, 6 weeks after DPC sensitization. Treatment of the sample: therapeutic diphenylcyclopropenone sensitization with weekly scalp DPC. Whole blood that had not been fractionated was the source of extracted total RNA.

V gene TRBV7-3 combines with J gene TRBJ1-5; D not certain. This TCR derives from a woman aged 18 to 35 with alopecia areata. Some clones in this sample may be carry-over from other donors' samples. Sequencing was performed on whole blood, taken in connection with sensitization to the hapten diphenylcyclopropenone (DPC). In DNA form, the CDR3 reads TGTGCCAGCAGCTATAATATTGTGGGTGGCAATAGCAATCAGCCCCAGCATTTT. It yields the protein CASSYNIVGGNSNQPQHF.